The 11 T cell receptor beta chains reported below all come from one sample, sequenced in a study of T-cell memory formation after mild COVID-19. Each CDR3 protein is one row after TCRdb ran MiXCR on the 5' RACE reads. The repertoire consists of roughly 130,000 distinct CDR3 sequences, with approximately 15% occurring once and the leading ten covering more than 11%. Sequences were obtained from PBMCs or a T cell subset sorted from them (not recorded which). The receptors come from an adult woman who had mild COVID-19 (a few samples of this study predate the infection). Cell type and time point are not known.

V is TRBV30 and J is TRBJ1-5; the D is unclear. This CDR3 is 14 amino acids long. Trimming left V 3 bases short and J 6 bases short, with 15 bases between. The germline CDR1 and CDR2 sequences are GTSNPN and SVGIG (reference sequence). The CDR3 is CAWSETSGRQPQHF. CDR3 bases: TGTGCCTGGAGCGAGACGAGTGGGCGTCAGCCCCAGCATTTT.

The chain has TRBV20-1 and TRBJ2-1; 7 nucleotides align to TRBD2. This CDR3 region has 14 residues. With 2 bases clipped from V and 2 bases from J, the junction kept 3 bases outside the gene matches. The germline CDR1 and CDR2 sequences are DFQATT and SNEGSKA (reference sequence). CDR3 bases: TGCAGTGCTAGATCCGGGAGGACCTACAATGAGCAGTTCTTC. Its translation is CSARSGRTYNEQFF.

V is TRBV21-1 and J is TRBJ2-5; the table's TRBD1 call for D was not verified on the DNA. TRBV21-1 is a known pseudogene. CDR3 length equals 12 residues. The CDR3 nucleotides are TGTGCCAGGAACGGACAGGGCGAGACCCAGTACTTC. Its protein product is CARNGQGETQYF.

This chain joins TRBV7-2 and TRBJ2-3, with TRBD2 matching over 11 bases. The CDR3 length is 19 residues. Looked up from germline, CDR1 is SGHTA and CDR2 is FQGNSA. V lost 2 bases and J lost 3; bases outside the gene matches: 13. The CDR3 sequence: CASSLQIAVAGGPTDTQYF. The CDR3 DNA reads as TGTGCCAGCAGCTTACAGATTGCGGTAGCGGGAGGGCCAACAGATACGCAGTATTTT.

This clonotype turned up a few times. The chain couples TRBV12-3 or TRBV12-4 to TRBJ2-4; no definite D call. This CDR3 is built from 12 residues. The V end was cut by 0 bases, the J end by 6 bases, with 3 bases between. CDR3 sequence reads: CASSLAGNIQYF. The CDR3 nucleotides are TGTGCCAGCAGTTTAGCCGGAAACATTCAGTACTTC.

V and J are TRBV20-1 and TRBJ1-1, with D tentatively TRBD1 (6 bases). Germline V CDR1 and CDR2: DFQATT, SNEGSKA (reference sequence). The CDR3 spans 12 residues. The V end was cut by 6 bases, the J end by 11 bases, with 19 bases between. CDR3 sequence: CSAQEDRFIAFF. In nucleotides, the CDR3 is TGCAGTGCACAAGAAGACAGGTTTATCGCTTTCTTT.

This clonotype was seen more than once but under ten times. This rearrangement joins TRBV29-1 to TRBJ2-1, with 12 bases fitting TRBD2. CDR3 length: 16 amino acids. Per germline, CDR1 SQVTM and CDR2 ANQGSEA. V dropped 7 bases and J dropped 0; count of bases not matched to a gene: 7. The CDR3, as DNA: TGCAGCGGCACCGGGACTAGCGGGTACTCCTACAATGAGCAGTTCTTC. This translates into CSGTGTSGYSYNEQFF.

V is TRBV5-1 and J is TRBJ2-1; the D gene is possibly TRBD2 (6 bases). CDR3 length: 15 residues. CDR1 SGHRS and CDR2 YFSETQ come from the germline V gene. Trimming pared 4 bases from V and 6 bases from J, leaving 17 bases between. The CDR3 spells CASSPPGLPGNEQFF. The CDR3 DNA sequence: TGCGCCAGCAGCCCCCCGGGACTCCCAGGCAATGAGCAGTTCTTC.

The genes are TRBV20-1 and TRBJ1-6; 9 nucleotides line up with TRBD1. Germline loops: CDR1 DFQATT, CDR2 SNEGSKA (reference sequence). V gave up 0 bases and J gave up 9 bases; unmatched junction bases: 9. This CDR3 is 16 amino acids long. Here the CDR3 DNA reads TGCAGTGCTAGAGATAGGGACACAGGGGGCGGTTCACCCCTCCACTTT. Residues: CSARDRDTGGGSPLHF.

The rearrangement uses TRBV7-6 and TRBJ1-5, with a tentative D call TRBD1 (5 bases). The germline CDR1 and CDR2 sequences are SGHVS and FNYEAQ. This CDR3 contains 18 residues. Trimming shortened V by 3 bases and J by 0 bases, and 18 bases separated the two germline ends. This chain's CDR3 is CASSLEPGGEVSNQPQHF. The CDR3 DNA follows: TGTGCCAGCAGCTTGGAACCCGGGGGGGAAGTTAGCAATCAGCCCCAGCATTTT.

This clonotype was picked up a small number of times. V gene TRBV7-8 combines with J gene TRBJ1-2; D may be TRBD1 (6 bases). The germline V gene encodes CDR1 SGHVS and CDR2 FQNEAQ. The CDR3 is 14 residues long. The V and J ends lost 5 bases and 4 bases respectively, with 14 bases between them. The CDR3 nucleotides are TGTGCCAGCAGCCGCGGGGACATCGGCTATGGCTACACCTTC. Its protein product is CASSRGDIGYGYTF.